This T cell receptor beta chain was obtained from a study of somatic mutations in cytotoxic T cells in rheumatoid arthritis. The repertoire was sequenced with immunoSEQ multiplex PCR; TCRdb's copy has only in-frame clones and lacks some. This table has around 20,000 clones, roughly four fifths appearing once. The V segment lost 4 bases and the J segment 4 bases; nucleotides outside the gene matches: 9. Germline CDR1 is SGHNT and CDR2 is YYREEE (reference sequence). The CDR3 loop spans 15 amino acids. This sequence was found in a man aged 18 to 30 with rheumatoid arthritis. The genes are TRBV5-4 and TRBJ2-3, with 7 bases lining up with TRBD2. Sequences were obtained from CD8+ T cells sorted from blood. Here the CDR3 DNA reads TGTGCCAGCAGCCGGGGGGAGGCCCTGCCAGATACGCAGTATTTT. It translates to CASSRGEALPDTQYF.